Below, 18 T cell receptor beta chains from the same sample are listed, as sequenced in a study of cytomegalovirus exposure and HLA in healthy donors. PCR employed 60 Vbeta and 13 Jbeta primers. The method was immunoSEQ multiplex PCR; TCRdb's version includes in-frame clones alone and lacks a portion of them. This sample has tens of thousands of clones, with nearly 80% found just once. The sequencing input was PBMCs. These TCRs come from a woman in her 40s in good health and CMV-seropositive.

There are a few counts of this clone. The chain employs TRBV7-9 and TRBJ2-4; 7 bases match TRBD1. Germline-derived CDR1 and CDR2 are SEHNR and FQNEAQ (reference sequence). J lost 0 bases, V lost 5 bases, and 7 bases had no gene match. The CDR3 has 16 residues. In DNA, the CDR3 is TGTGCCAGCAGCCCGTGGGACAGTATAGCCAAAAACATTCAGTACTTC. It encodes CASSPWDSIAKNIQYF.

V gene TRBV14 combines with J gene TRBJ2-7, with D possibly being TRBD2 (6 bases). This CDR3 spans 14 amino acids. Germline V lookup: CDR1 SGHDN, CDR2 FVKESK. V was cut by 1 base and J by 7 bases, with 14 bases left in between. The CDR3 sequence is CASSQGTTSGEQYF. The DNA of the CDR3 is TGTGCCAGCAGCCAAGGGACTACCTCGGGGGAGCAGTACTTC. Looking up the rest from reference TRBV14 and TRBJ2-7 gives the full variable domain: EAGVTQFPSHSVIEKGQTVTLRCDPISGHDNLYWYRRVMGKEIKFLLHFVKESKQDESGMPNNRFLAERTGGTYSTLKVQPAELEDSGVYFCASSQGTTSGEQYFGPGTRLTVT.

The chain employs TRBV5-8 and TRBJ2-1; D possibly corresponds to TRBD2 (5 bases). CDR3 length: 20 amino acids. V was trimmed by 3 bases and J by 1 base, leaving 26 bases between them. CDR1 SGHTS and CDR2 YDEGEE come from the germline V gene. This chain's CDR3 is CASSYPAVGSVGESYNEQFF. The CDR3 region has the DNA TGTGCCAGCAGCTACCCGGCTGTGGGTAGCGTTGGGGAGTCCTACAATGAGCAGTTCTTC.

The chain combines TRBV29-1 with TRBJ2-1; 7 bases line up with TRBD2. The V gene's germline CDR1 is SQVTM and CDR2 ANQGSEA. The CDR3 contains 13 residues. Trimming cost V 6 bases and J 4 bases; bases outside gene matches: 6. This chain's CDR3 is CSVVLATYNEQFF. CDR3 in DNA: TGCAGCGTCGTACTAGCGACATACAATGAGCAGTTCTTC.

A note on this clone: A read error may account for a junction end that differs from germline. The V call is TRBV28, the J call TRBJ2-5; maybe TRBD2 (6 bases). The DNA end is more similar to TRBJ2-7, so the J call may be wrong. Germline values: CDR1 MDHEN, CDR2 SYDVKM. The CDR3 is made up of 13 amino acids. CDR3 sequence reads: CASSWTISHEQYF. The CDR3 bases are TGTGCCAGCAGTTGGACTATCTCCCACGAGCAGTACTTC.

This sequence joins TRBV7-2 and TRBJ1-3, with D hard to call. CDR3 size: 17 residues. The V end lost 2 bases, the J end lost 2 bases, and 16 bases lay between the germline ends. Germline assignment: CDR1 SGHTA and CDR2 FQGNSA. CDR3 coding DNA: TGTGCCAGCAGCTTATATGAGGTACCTTCAACTGGAAACACCATATATTTT. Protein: CASSLYEVPSTGNTIYF.

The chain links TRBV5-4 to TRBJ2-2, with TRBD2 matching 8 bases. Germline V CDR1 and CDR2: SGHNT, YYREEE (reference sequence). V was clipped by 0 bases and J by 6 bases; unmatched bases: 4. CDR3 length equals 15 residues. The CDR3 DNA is TGTGCCAGCAGCTTGGCGGGAGGGGTCGCCGGGGAGCTGTTTTTT. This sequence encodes CASSLAGGVAGELFF.

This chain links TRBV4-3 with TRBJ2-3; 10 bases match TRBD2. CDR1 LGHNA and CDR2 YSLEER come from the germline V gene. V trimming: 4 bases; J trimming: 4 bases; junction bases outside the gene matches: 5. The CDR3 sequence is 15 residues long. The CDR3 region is CASSRTSGNSDTQYF. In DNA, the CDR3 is TGCGCCAGCAGCCGAACTAGCGGGAACTCAGATACGCAGTATTTT.

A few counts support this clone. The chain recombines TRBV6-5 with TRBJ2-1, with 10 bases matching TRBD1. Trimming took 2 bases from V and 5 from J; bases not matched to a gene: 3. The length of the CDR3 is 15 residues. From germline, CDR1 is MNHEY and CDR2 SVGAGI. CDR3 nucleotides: TGTGCCAGCAGTTACGCGGGACAGGGGAACAATGAGCAGTTCTTC. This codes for CASSYAGQGNNEQFF.

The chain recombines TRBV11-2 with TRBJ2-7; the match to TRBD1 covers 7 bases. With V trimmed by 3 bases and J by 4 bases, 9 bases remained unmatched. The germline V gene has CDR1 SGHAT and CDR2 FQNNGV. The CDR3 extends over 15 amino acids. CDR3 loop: CASSFPGQGDYEQYF. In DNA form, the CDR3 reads TGTGCCAGCAGCTTCCCGGGTCAGGGGGATTACGAGCAGTACTTC.

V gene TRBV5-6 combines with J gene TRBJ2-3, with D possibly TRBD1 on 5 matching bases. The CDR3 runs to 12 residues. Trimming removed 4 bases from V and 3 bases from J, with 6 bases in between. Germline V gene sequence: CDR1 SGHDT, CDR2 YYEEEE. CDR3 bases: TGTGCCAGCAGCCCAGGGACAGATACGCAGTATTTT. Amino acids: CASSPGTDTQYF. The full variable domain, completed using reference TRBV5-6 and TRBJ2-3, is DAGVTQSPTHLIKTRGQQVTLRCSPKSGHDTVSWYQQALGQGPQFIFQYYEEEERQRGNFPDRFSGHQFPNYSSELNVNALLLGDSALYLCASSPGTDTQYFGPGTRLTVL.

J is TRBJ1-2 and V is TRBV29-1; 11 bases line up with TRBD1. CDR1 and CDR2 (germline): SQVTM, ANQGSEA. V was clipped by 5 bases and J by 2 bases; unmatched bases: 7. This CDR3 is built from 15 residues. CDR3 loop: CSVKRTGGLNYGYTF. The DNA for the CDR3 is TGCAGCGTTAAGCGGACAGGGGGCCTCAACTATGGCTACACCTTC.

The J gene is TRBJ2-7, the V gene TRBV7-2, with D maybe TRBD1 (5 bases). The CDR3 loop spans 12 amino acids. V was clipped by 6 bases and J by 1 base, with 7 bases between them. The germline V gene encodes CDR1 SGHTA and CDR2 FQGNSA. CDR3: CASSAGSYEQYF. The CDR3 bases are TGTGCCAGCAGTGCAGGGTCCTACGAGCAGTACTTC. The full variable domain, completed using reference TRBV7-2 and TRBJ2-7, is GAGVSQSPSNKVTEKGKDVELRCDPISGHTALYWYRQSLGQGLEFLIYFQGNSAPDKSGLPSDRFSAERTGGSVSTLTIQRTQQEDSAVYLCASSAGSYEQYFGPGTRLTVT.

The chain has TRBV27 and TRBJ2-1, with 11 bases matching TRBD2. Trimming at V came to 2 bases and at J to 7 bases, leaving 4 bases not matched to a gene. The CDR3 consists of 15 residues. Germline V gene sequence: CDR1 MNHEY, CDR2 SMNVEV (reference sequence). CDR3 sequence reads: CASSLAGTSGNEQFF. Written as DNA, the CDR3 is TGTGCCAGCAGTTTAGCCGGGACTAGCGGAAATGAGCAGTTCTTC.

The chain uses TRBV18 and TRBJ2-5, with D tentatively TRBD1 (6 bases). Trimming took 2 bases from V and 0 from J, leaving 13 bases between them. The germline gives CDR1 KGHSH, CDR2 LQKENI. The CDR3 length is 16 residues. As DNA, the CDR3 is TGTGCCAGCTCACCAAACAGGGTACAAGACCAAGAGACCCAGTACTTC. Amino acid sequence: CASSPNRVQDQETQYF.

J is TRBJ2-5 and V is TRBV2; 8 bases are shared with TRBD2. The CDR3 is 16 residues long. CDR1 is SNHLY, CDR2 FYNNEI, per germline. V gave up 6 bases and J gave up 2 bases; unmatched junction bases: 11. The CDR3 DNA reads TGTGCCAGCAGACTCCGAGCGGGCGGGGGGCAAGAGACCCAGTACTTC. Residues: CASRLRAGGGQETQYF.

The CDR3 DNA is TGTGCCAGCAGCCCTCGGCAGGGGGTAAGCACAGATACGCAGTATTTT. Translated: CASSPRQGVSTDTQYF. The chain combines TRBV7-8 with TRBJ2-3; TRBD1 matches 7 bases. V shed 5 bases, J shed 0 bases, and the junction held 8 bases outside the gene matches. The germline CDR1 and CDR2 sequences are SGHVS and FQNEAQ. The CDR3 is 16 residues long.

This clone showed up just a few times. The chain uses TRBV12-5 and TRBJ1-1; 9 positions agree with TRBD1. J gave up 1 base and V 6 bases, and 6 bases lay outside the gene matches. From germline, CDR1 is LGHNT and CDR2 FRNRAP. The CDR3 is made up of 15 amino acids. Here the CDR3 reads CASGAGGQGNTEAFF. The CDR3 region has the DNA TGTGCTAGTGGCGCCGGGGGACAGGGGAACACTGAAGCTTTCTTT.